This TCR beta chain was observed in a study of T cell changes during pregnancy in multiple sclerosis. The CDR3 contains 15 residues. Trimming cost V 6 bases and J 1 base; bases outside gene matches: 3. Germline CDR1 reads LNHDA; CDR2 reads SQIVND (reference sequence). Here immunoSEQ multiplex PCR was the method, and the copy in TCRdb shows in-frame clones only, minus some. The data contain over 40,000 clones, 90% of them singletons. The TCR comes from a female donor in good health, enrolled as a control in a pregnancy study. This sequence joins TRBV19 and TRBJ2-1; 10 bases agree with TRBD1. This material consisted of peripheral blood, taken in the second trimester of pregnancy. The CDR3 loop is CASSRQGASYNEQFF. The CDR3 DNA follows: TGTGCCAGTAGCAGACAGGGGGCGTCCTACAATGAGCAGTTCTTC.